This is a list of T cell receptor beta chains from one sample in a study of PD-1 blockade in classical Hodgkin lymphoma. The protocol was immunoSEQ multiplex PCR, while the TCRdb copy is restricted to in-frame clones and leaves out a portion. The table has 90,000 to 100,000 clones, 78% seen once. The starting material was peripheral blood mononuclear cells (PBMCs), obtained before the fourth cycle of nivolumab. These receptors were obtained from a human donor with classical Hodgkin lymphoma. Each CDR3 is given with its conserved first and last residue. D genes are given only for firm matches. Clone size appears in some rows only: once, few, many, or a class for an expanded clone.

J gene: TRBJ1-1
clone size: .
V gene: TRBV9
D gene: TRBD1
CDR3 protein: CASSVGWDRVLNTEAFF
CDR3 DNA: TGTGCCAGCAGCGTAGGGTGGGACAGGGTCCTAAACACTGAAGCTTTCTTT

J gene: TRBJ2-7
clone size: .
V gene: TRBV6-5
D gene: TRBD1
CDR3 protein: CASSFGTGVEQYF
CDR3 DNA: TGTGCCAGCAGTTTTGGGACAGGGGTCGAGCAGTACTTC

J gene: TRBJ2-7
clone size: once
V gene: TRBV30
D gene: TRBD2
CDR3 protein: CAWSPTSGRGGGFF
CDR3 DNA: TGTGCCTGGAGCCCCACTAGCGGGAGGGGCGGAGGGTTTTTC

J gene: TRBJ1-3
clone size: .
V gene: TRBV6-5
D gene: .
CDR3 protein: CASSFTGTGTGNTIYF
CDR3 DNA: TGTGCCAGCAGTTTCACAGGGACGGGTACTGGAAACACCATATATTTT

J gene: TRBJ1-2
clone size: few
V gene: TRBV19
D gene: TRBD1
CDR3 protein: CASSIRDRGNYGYTF
CDR3 DNA: TGTGCCAGTAGTATTCGGGACAGGGGGAACTATGGCTACACCTTC

J gene: TRBJ2-5
clone size: once
V gene: TRBV11-2
D gene: .
CDR3 protein: CASSQSYQETQYF
CDR3 DNA: TGTGCCAGCAGCCAGTCCTATCAAGAGACCCAGTACTTC

J gene: TRBJ1-4
clone size: .
V gene: TRBV7-2
D gene: TRBD1
CDR3 protein: CASSWGGQFNEKLFF
CDR3 DNA: TGTGCCAGCAGCTGGGGGGGACAGTTTAATGAAAAACTGTTTTTT

J gene: TRBJ1-6
clone size: .
V gene: TRBV6-1
D gene: TRBD1
CDR3 protein: CASTRDRGSSPLHF
CDR3 DNA: TGTGCCAGCACCCGGGACAGGGGCAGTTCACCCCTCCACTTT

J gene: TRBJ1-4
clone size: .
V gene: TRBV6-5
D gene: TRBD1
CDR3 protein: CASSYSGTGDEKLFF
CDR3 DNA: TGTGCCAGCAGTTACTCAGGGACAGGGGACGAAAAACTGTTTTTT

J gene: TRBJ1-1
clone size: once
V gene: TRBV18
D gene: .
CDR3 protein: CASFFTRTNTEAFF
CDR3 DNA: TGTGCCAGCTTCTTTACACGGACGAACACTGAAGCTTTCTTT

J gene: TRBJ2-7
clone size: .
V gene: TRBV4-1
D gene: .
CDR3 protein: CASSQALTAVYEQYF
CDR3 DNA: TGCGCCAGCAGCCAAGCCCTGACAGCCGTCTACGAGCAGTACTTC

J gene: TRBJ2-5
clone size: .
V gene: TRBV25-1
D gene: .
CDR3 protein: CASSEGGGRVDETQYF
CDR3 DNA: TGTGCCAGCAGTGAAGGAGGGGGCAGGGTAGACGAGACCCAGTACTTC

J gene: TRBJ1-5
clone size: .
V gene: TRBV10-3
D gene: TRBD1
CDR3 protein: CASRGQSGQPQHF
CDR3 DNA: TGTGCCAGCCGGGGACAGTCCGGGCAGCCCCAGCATTTT

J gene: TRBJ1-5
clone size: .
V gene: TRBV15
D gene: TRBD1
CDR3 protein: CATSSTGTGGSSSPQHF
CDR3 DNA: TGTGCCACCAGCAGCACCGGGACAGGGGGTTCTAGTTCGCCCCAGCATTTT

J gene: TRBJ2-3
clone size: .
V gene: TRBV9
D gene: .
CDR3 protein: CASSGGTTDTQYF
CDR3 DNA: TGTGCCAGCAGCGGGGGGACGACAGATACGCAGTATTTT

J gene: TRBJ1-1
clone size: few
V gene: TRBV27
D gene: .
CDR3 protein: CASSLTGNTEAFF
CDR3 DNA: TGTGCCAGCAGTCTGACAGGGAACACTGAAGCTTTCTTT

J gene: TRBJ2-7
clone size: .
V gene: TRBV6-6
D gene: .
CDR3 protein: CASDWGAIFHEQYF
CDR3 DNA: TGTGCCAGCGATTGGGGCGCTATCTTCCACGAGCAGTACTTC

J gene: TRBJ2-2
clone size: .
V gene: TRBV7-3
D gene: TRBD2
CDR3 protein: CASSLTGLAGEGGELFF
CDR3 DNA: TGTGCCAGCAGCCTCACGGGACTAGCGGGAGAAGGCGGGGAGCTGTTTTTT

J gene: TRBJ1-2
clone size: .
V gene: TRBV20-1
D gene: .
CDR3 protein: CSARANYGYTF
CDR3 DNA: TGCAGTGCTAGGGCTAATTATGGCTACACCTTC

J gene: TRBJ2-2
clone size: .
V gene: TRBV10-3
D gene: .
CDR3 protein: CAAGLITGELFF
CDR3 DNA: TGTGCCGCCGGACTAATCACCGGGGAGCTGTTTTTT

J gene: TRBJ2-7
clone size: few
V gene: TRBV11-2
D gene: TRBD2
CDR3 protein: CASSVLRDYALQYF
CDR3 DNA: TGTGCCAGCAGCGTTCTCCGGGACTACGCCTTGCAGTACTTC

J gene: TRBJ2-1
clone size: .
V gene: TRBV9
D gene: .
CDR3 protein: CASSVGAGNEQFF
CDR3 DNA: TGTGCCAGCAGCGTAGGGGCTGGGAATGAGCAGTTCTTC

J gene: TRBJ2-2
clone size: .
V gene: TRBV4-1
D gene: TRBD2
CDR3 protein: CASSQAGLAENTGELFF
CDR3 DNA: TGCGCCAGCAGCCAAGCGGGACTAGCGGAGAACACCGGGGAGCTGTTTTTT

J gene: TRBJ1-1
clone size: .
V gene: TRBV6-5
D gene: .
CDR3 protein: CASSYGGDWHTEAFF
CDR3 DNA: TGTGCCAGCAGTTACGGGGGGGATTGGCACACTGAAGCTTTCTTT

J gene: TRBJ2-3
clone size: once
V gene: TRBV25-1
D gene: TRBD2
CDR3 protein: CASRKAGGGTDTQYF
CDR3 DNA: TGTGCCAGCAGGAAAGCGGGAGGGGGCACAGATACGCAGTATTTT

J gene: TRBJ2-5
clone size: .
V gene: TRBV6-5
D gene: .
CDR3 protein: CASSYYGGRVETQYF
CDR3 DNA: TGTGCCAGCAGTTACTACGGGGGTAGGGTGGAGACCCAGTACTTC

J gene: TRBJ1-2
clone size: .
V gene: TRBV19
D gene: TRBD1
CDR3 protein: CARGDSVFRGYTF
CDR3 DNA: TGTGCCAGGGGGGACAGTGTCTTCCGGGGCTACACCTTC

J gene: TRBJ2-3
clone size: .
V gene: TRBV4-3
D gene: TRBD2
CDR3 protein: CASSQVREADTQYF
CDR3 DNA: TGCGCCAGCAGCCAAGTGCGGGAGGCAGATACGCAGTATTTT

J gene: TRBJ2-4
clone size: .
V gene: TRBV19
D gene: TRBD2
CDR3 protein: CASSIAGGQGRTSGSWKAKNIQYF
CDR3 DNA: TGTGCCAGTAGTATAGCGGGTGGACAGGGGAGAACTAGCGGGAGTTGGAAAGCCAAAAACATTCAGTACTTC

J gene: TRBJ2-2
clone size: .
V gene: TRBV28
D gene: TRBD2
CDR3 protein: CASSLGALAGGELFF
CDR3 DNA: TGTGCCAGCAGTTTAGGTGCCCTAGCGGGCGGGGAGCTGTTTTTT

J gene: TRBJ2-1
clone size: .
V gene: TRBV11-2
D gene: .
CDR3 protein: CASSLVYDQFF
CDR3 DNA: TGTGCCAGCAGCTTAGTCTACGACCAGTTCTTC